Below are 30 T cell receptor beta chains sequenced from a single sample in a study of shared clonotypes between healthy human individuals. Clones were sequenced by immunoSEQ multiplex PCR, and TCRdb holds only the in-frame ones, with some missing. The data contain about 1 million clones, about 77% of them singletons. Specimen: memory CD4+ T cells sorted from blood. Subset noted: CD45RA-negative fraction. These TCRs come from a man between 18 and 35 years old in good health.

The chain is built from TRBV6-5 and TRBJ1-2, with 7 nucleotides matching TRBD1. Germline V gene lookup returns CDR1 MNHEY and CDR2 SVGAGI. CDR3 length: 15 residues. J lost 8 bases, V lost 6 bases, and 15 bases had no gene match. The CDR3 protein is CASSQSGTALFGYTF. The CDR3 nucleotides read TGTGCCAGCAGCCAGTCCGGGACAGCCCTTTTCGGCTACACCTTC.

The chain couples TRBV10-3 to TRBJ2-5, with D possibly being TRBD1 (6 bases). V lost 5 bases and J lost 4, with 17 bases in between. The germline gives CDR1 ENHRY, CDR2 SYGVKD. The CDR3 covers 15 residues. The CDR3 spells CAISQSTGPGETQYF. Written as DNA, the CDR3 is TGTGCCATCAGTCAAAGTACAGGGCCGGGAGAGACCCAGTACTTC.

This clone was found once. The CDR3 DNA is TGTGCCAGCTCACCTGGGGTCACTGAAGCTTTCTTT. This encodes CASSPGVTEAFF. The chain has TRBV18 and TRBJ1-1, with D uncertain. The germline V gene encodes CDR1 KGHSH and CDR2 LQKENI. Trimming cost V 3 bases and J 4 bases, with 6 bases left between them. The CDR3 has 12 amino acids.

The rearrangement uses TRBV7-9 and TRBJ2-1; 8 bases align to TRBD1. Per the germline V gene, CDR1 is SEHNR and CDR2 is FQNEAQ (reference sequence). V lost 0 bases to trimming and J lost 8 bases; unmatched junction nucleotides: 3. The CDR3 length is 14 residues. Written as DNA, the CDR3 is TGTGCCAGCAGCTTAGCGGAGACAGGGGATGAGCAGTTCTTC. This translates into CASSLAETGDEQFF. Variable domain in full (rest from reference TRBV7-9 and TRBJ2-1): DTGVSQNPRHKITKRGQNVTFRCDPISEHNRLYWYRQTLGQGPEFLTYFQNEAQLEKSRLLSDRFSAERPKGSFSTLEIQRTEQGDSAMYLCASSLAETGDEQFFGPGTRLTVL.

This clone was seen more than once but under ten times. V is TRBV5-6 and J is TRBJ2-5; D could derive from TRBD1 or TRBD2 (6 bases each). CDR1 and CDR2 (germline): SGHDT, YYEEEE. Trimming cost V 4 bases and J 6 bases, with 13 bases left between them. The CDR3 runs to 13 residues. This CDR3 reads CASSLGGTKTQYF. For the CDR3, the DNA is TGTGCCAGCAGCCTAGGGGGGACCAAGACCCAGTACTTC.

The chain employs TRBV30 and TRBJ1-5; no firm D call. V was shortened by 3 bases and J by 6 bases, with 12 bases between the two germline ends. The CDR3 is 13 residues long. Germline V gene lookup returns CDR1 GTSNPN and CDR2 SVGIG (reference sequence). CDR3 sequence (DNA): TGTGCCTGGAGCCCGGGGTTGGGTCAGCCCCAGCATTTT. It is translated as CAWSPGLGQPQHF. The variable domain in full, with the rest retrieved from reference TRBV30 and TRBJ1-5, is SQTIHQWPATLVQPVGSPLSLECTVEGTSNPNLYWYRQAAGRGLQLLFYSVGIGQISSEVPQNLSASRPQDRQFILSSKKLLLSDSGFYLCAWSPGLGQPQHFGDGTRLSIL.

This rearrangement joins TRBV6-1 to TRBJ1-1; no reliable D call. The V gene's germline CDR1 is MNHNS and CDR2 SASEGT. The CDR3 is made up of 15 amino acids. The V end was cut by 0 bases, the J end by 0 bases, with 8 bases between. CDR3 loop: CASSEAWSMNTEAFF. CDR3 DNA: TGTGCCAGCAGTGAAGCGTGGAGCATGAACACTGAAGCTTTCTTT.

This clone has just one count. The rearrangement links TRBV30 to TRBJ1-4; 7 nucleotides match TRBD1. V shed 2 bases, J shed 6 bases, and the junction held 6 bases outside the gene matches. The CDR3 loop spans 14 amino acids. Germline-derived CDR1 and CDR2 are GTSNPN and SVGIG (reference sequence). CDR3 coding DNA: TGTGCCTGGAGTAAAGGGGGCTCGGATGAAAAACTGTTTTTT. It yields the protein CAWSKGGSDEKLFF. Complete variable domain (other parts from reference TRBV30 and TRBJ1-4): SQTIHQWPATLVQPVGSPLSLECTVEGTSNPNLYWYRQAAGRGLQLLFYSVGIGQISSEVPQNLSASRPQDRQFILSSKKLLLSDSGFYLCAWSKGGSDEKLFFGSGTQLSVL.

This chain links TRBV2 with TRBJ1-5, with TRBD1 as a possible D gene (5 bases). Deletions cut 7 bases from V and 5 bases from J, with 12 bases between. CDR3 length: 13 residues. From germline, CDR1 is SNHLY and CDR2 FYNNEI. The CDR3 protein is CASKGAGDQPQHF. The CDR3 DNA reads TGTGCCAGCAAAGGGGCTGGGGATCAGCCCCAGCATTTT. Based on the CDR3 plus reference TRBV2 and TRBJ1-5, the full variable domain is EPEVTQTPSHQVTQMGQEVILRCVPISNHLYFYWYRQILGQKVEFLVSFYNNEISEKSEIFDDQFSVERPDGSNFTLKIRSTKLEDSAMYFCASKGAGDQPQHFGDGTRLSIL.

In its sample, this clone was seen a few times. This rearrangement joins TRBV28 to TRBJ1-5; TRBD1 is a possible D gene (6 bases). The V gene lost 7 bases and the J gene lost 7 bases, with 11 bases spanning the gap. The germline gives CDR1 MDHEN, CDR2 SYDVKM. This CDR3 is built from 12 residues. The CDR3 DNA reads as TGTGCCAGCACCTCTACAGGGCAGCCCCAGCATTTT. Amino acid sequence: CASTSTGQPQHF. Combining the CDR3 with reference TRBV28 and TRBJ1-5 gives the whole variable domain DVKVTQSSRYLVKRTGEKVFLECVQDMDHENMFWYRQDPGLGLRLIYFSYDVKMKEKGDIPEGYSVSREKKERFSLILESASTNQTSMYLCASTSTGQPQHFGDGTRLSIL.

The chain uses TRBV10-3 and TRBJ2-7; 11 bases line up with TRBD2. The CDR3 is made up of 14 amino acids. The germline CDR1 and CDR2 sequences are ENHRY and SYGVKD. The J segment lost 5 bases and the V segment lost 6 bases, leaving 6 bases of the junction unmatched. The CDR3 here is CAISPGLAANEQYF. CDR3 DNA: TGTGCCATCAGCCCGGGACTAGCGGCAAACGAGCAGTACTTC.

The chain recombines TRBV30 with TRBJ2-4; 9 positions agree with TRBD1. CDR3 length equals 13 residues. The germline CDR1 and CDR2 sequences are GTSNPN and SVGIG (reference sequence). V lost 5 bases and J lost 4; bases outside the gene matches: 3. For the CDR3, the DNA is TGTGCCTGGGGGACAGGGCTGAAAAACATTCAGTACTTC. Translation: CAWGTGLKNIQYF.

This clone appeared many times. The rearrangement links TRBV9 to TRBJ2-7, with 7 positions matching TRBD2. The V segment lost 4 bases and the J segment 4 bases; nucleotides outside the gene matches: 8. The CDR3 extends over 14 amino acids. Germline assignment: CDR1 SGDLS and CDR2 YYNGEE. CDR3 in amino acids: CASSPTGTTYEQYF. The DNA for the CDR3 is TGTGCCAGCAGCCCTACTGGGACTACTTACGAGCAGTACTTC.

This clone was seen only a few times. The genes are TRBV5-4 and TRBJ2-7, with TRBD1 identical over 7 bases. J lost 6 bases, V lost 5 bases, and 2 bases had no gene match. Germline values: CDR1 SGHNT, CDR2 YYREEE (reference sequence). The CDR3 spans 11 residues. The CDR3 spells CASSSGGEQYF. For the CDR3, the DNA is TGTGCCAGCAGTTCAGGGGGCGAGCAGTACTTC.

In its sample, this clone was seen a few times. This chain links TRBV6-1 with TRBJ2-7, with D perhaps assigned TRBD1 or TRBD2 (5 bases each). Trimming shortened V by 6 bases and J by 1 base, and 13 bases separated the two germline ends. The germline V gene encodes CDR1 MNHNS and CDR2 SASEGT. CDR3 length equals 14 residues. CDR3 sequence reads: CASRLPGPSYEQYF. The CDR3 region has the DNA TGTGCCAGCAGACTCCCGGGACCTTCCTACGAGCAGTACTTC.

V usage is TRBV5-4 and J usage is TRBJ2-5; 9 nucleotides match TRBD2. CDR3 length: 15 residues. Trimming took 4 bases from V and 3 from J; bases not matched to a gene: 7. In germline, CDR1 is SGHNT, CDR2 YYREEE (reference sequence). As DNA, the CDR3 is TGTGCCAGCAGCCCGACTGCGGGGGGGAAAGAGACCCAGTACTTC. Translated, it gives CASSPTAGGKETQYF.

V is TRBV11-2 and J is TRBJ1-1; TRBD1 aligns across 8 bases. Germline trimming cut 6 bases from V and 5 bases from J; bases unmatched to any gene: 8. The CDR3 is 14 residues long. CDR1 SGHAT and CDR2 FQNNGV come from the germline V gene. CDR3 loop: CASSSLDRGTEAFF. The CDR3 region has the DNA TGTGCCAGCAGTTCACTAGACAGGGGAACTGAAGCTTTCTTT.

CDR3 nucleotides: TGCAGTGGGAAGGGAACAGGGGTTGCTTTCTTT. It translates to CSGKGTGVAFF. The gene calls are TRBV20-1 and TRBJ1-1; TRBD1 aligns across 7 bases. V shed 7 bases and J 11 bases; nucleotides not matched to a gene: 10. This CDR3 contains 11 residues. CDR1 is DFQATT, CDR2 SNEGSKA, per germline (reference sequence).

J is TRBJ2-6 and V is TRBV6-5; no firm D call. Germline assignment: CDR1 MNHEY and CDR2 SVGAGI. The CDR3 contains 15 residues. V dropped 5 bases and J dropped 1 base, with 9 bases sitting between them. CDR3 coding DNA: TGTGCCAGCAGTCACCCGCCTTCTGGGGCCAACGTCCTGACTTTC. Translating gives CASSHPPSGANVLTF.

The chain uses TRBV30 and TRBJ2-3; TRBD1 matches 8 bases. The germline V gene has CDR1 GTSNPN and CDR2 SVGIG (reference sequence). This CDR3 comprises 16 residues. V dropped 0 bases and J dropped 2; count of bases not matched to a gene: 7. The CDR3 DNA sequence: TGTGCCTGGAGTGTGGGGACAGGTACTAACACAGATACGCAGTATTTT. This encodes CAWSVGTGTNTDTQYF.

The chain is built from TRBV6-1 and TRBJ1-6; possibly TRBD1 for D (6 bases). CDR1 MNHNS and CDR2 SASEGT come from the germline V gene. Trimming left V 8 bases short and J 0 bases short, with 11 bases between. CDR3 length: 15 amino acids. CDR3 DNA sequence: TGTGCCAGCTGGCAGGGGAACTCCTATAATTCACCCCTCCACTTT. Translated: CASWQGNSYNSPLHF.

This clone was found once. The chain joins TRBV4-3 to TRBJ1-6; tentatively, D is TRBD1 (6 bases). Trimming removed 0 bases from V and 10 bases from J, with 13 bases in between. The CDR3 spans 15 residues. Germline CDR1 and CDR2: LGHNA and YSLEER. Here the CDR3 DNA reads TGCGCCAGCAGCCAAGAGGGGGCAGCTATATCACCCCTCCACTTT. Its translation is CASSQEGAAISPLHF.

Worth noting for this clone: The sample holds other DNA sequences that translate to the same CDR3. The chain is built from TRBV7-2 and TRBJ1-1, with a weak D call TRBD1 (5 bases). Germline V gene lookup returns CDR1 SGHTA and CDR2 FQGNSA. This CDR3 has 14 residues. V dropped 3 bases and J dropped 1 base, with 9 bases sitting between them. The CDR3 bases are TGTGCCAGCAGCTTGAGGGGCAAGAACACTGAAGCTTTCTTT. This translates into CASSLRGKNTEAFF.

V gene TRBV5-1 combines with J gene TRBJ2-1; TRBD1 matches at 7 bases. Germline-derived CDR1 and CDR2 are SGHRS and YFSETQ. This CDR3 region has 15 residues. The J segment lost 7 bases and the V segment lost 4 bases, leaving 11 bases of the junction unmatched. CDR3 nucleotides: TGCGCCAGCAGCCTTGCCGGGACAGATCTAAATGAGCAGTTCTTC. This translates into CASSLAGTDLNEQFF.

J is TRBJ2-1 and V is TRBV11-2, with D perhaps assigned TRBD1 or TRBD2 (5 bases each). Germline values: CDR1 SGHAT, CDR2 FQNNGV. This CDR3 is built from 13 residues. V was cut by 2 bases and J by 10 bases, with 12 bases left in between. The CDR3 sequence: CASSLIDRGEQFF. CDR3 bases: TGTGCCAGCAGCTTAATAGACAGAGGGGAGCAGTTCTTC.

The gene calls are TRBV4-3 and TRBJ1-2, with 12 bases identical to TRBD1. The CDR3 length is 16 residues. The trim removed 0 bases at V and 8 bases at J, leaving 7 bases unmatched. Per the germline V gene, CDR1 is LGHNA and CDR2 is YSLEER. The CDR3 sequence: CASSQDLGQGALGYTF. CDR3 bases: TGCGCCAGCAGCCAAGATCTGGGACAGGGGGCACTCGGCTACACCTTC.

The chain carries TRBV19 and TRBJ2-3; TRBD2 might be the D (5 bases). V was trimmed by 6 bases and J by 5 bases, leaving 15 bases between them. CDR1 LNHDA and CDR2 SQIVND come from the germline V gene (reference sequence). The CDR3 totals 14 residues. The CDR3 loop is CASRPSGSEDTQYF. In nucleotides, the CDR3 is TGTGCCAGTAGGCCTTCGGGGTCGGAAGATACGCAGTATTTT.

The count of this clone is one. The genes are TRBV27 and TRBJ1-1, with a weak D call TRBD1 (5 bases). CDR1 is MNHEY, CDR2 SMNVEV, per germline (reference sequence). The CDR3 is 15 residues long. Trimming pared 0 bases from V and 4 bases from J, leaving 12 bases between. The CDR3 region has the DNA TGTGCCAGCAGTTTATCGGGAGGGGTTGGCACTGAAGCTTTCTTT. Translated, it gives CASSLSGGVGTEAFF.

This sequence joins TRBV18 and TRBJ1-2, with a tentative D call TRBD1 (6 bases). CDR1 and CDR2 from the germline V gene are KGHSH and LQKENI. The CDR3 runs to 18 residues. With 3 bases removed from V and 7 bases from J, the gap between germline ends came to 27 bases. The CDR3 sequence is CASSPLTGGAGEDGGYTF. In DNA form, the CDR3 reads TGTGCCAGCTCACCCCTGACTGGGGGGGCGGGGGAAGATGGTGGCTACACCTTC.

V gene TRBV7-2 combines with J gene TRBJ1-3; maybe TRBD1 (5 bases). The CDR3 sequence is 18 residues long. V dropped 0 bases and J dropped 1 base, with 16 bases sitting between them. Germline V gives CDR1 SGHTA, CDR2 FQGNSA. CDR3 bases: TGTGCCAGCAGCTTAGCAGGCAGTCGGGGGAGGTCTGGAAACACCATATATTTT. Its protein is CASSLAGSRGRSGNTIYF.